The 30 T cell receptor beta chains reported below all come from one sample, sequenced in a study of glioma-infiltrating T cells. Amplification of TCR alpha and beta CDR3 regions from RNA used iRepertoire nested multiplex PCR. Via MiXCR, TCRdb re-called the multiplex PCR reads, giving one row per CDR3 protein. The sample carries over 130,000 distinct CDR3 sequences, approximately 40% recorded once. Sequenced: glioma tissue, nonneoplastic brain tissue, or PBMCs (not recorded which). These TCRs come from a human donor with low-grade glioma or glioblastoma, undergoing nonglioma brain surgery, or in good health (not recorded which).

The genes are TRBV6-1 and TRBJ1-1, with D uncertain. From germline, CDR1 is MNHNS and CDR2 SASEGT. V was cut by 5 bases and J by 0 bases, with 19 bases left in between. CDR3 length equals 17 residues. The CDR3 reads CASSPTLSRLLNTEAFF. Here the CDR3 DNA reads TGTGCCAGCAGTCCGACCCTTAGCCGGTTGCTGAACACTGAAGCTTTCTTT.

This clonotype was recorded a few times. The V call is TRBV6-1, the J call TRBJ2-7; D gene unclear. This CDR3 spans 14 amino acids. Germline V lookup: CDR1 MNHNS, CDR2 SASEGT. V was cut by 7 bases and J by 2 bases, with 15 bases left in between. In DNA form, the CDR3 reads TGTGCCAGCACCCATCAGGATTCGACCTACGAGCAGTACTTC. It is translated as CASTHQDSTYEQYF.

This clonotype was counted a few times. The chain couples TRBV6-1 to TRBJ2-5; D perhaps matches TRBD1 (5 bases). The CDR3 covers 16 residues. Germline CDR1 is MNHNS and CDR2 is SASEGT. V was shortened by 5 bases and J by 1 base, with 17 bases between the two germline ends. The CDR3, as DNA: TGTGCCAGCAGTTCCGCCCAGGGTCTGGGCCAAGAGACCCAGTACTTC. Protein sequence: CASSSAQGLGQETQYF.

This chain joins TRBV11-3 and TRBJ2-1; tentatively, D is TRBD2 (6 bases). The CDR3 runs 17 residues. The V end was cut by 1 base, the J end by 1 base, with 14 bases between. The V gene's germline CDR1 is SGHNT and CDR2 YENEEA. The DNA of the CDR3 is TGTGCCAGCAGCTTAGTGGGGGGATTGGGGTCCTACAATGAGCAGTTCTTC. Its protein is CASSLVGGLGSYNEQFF.

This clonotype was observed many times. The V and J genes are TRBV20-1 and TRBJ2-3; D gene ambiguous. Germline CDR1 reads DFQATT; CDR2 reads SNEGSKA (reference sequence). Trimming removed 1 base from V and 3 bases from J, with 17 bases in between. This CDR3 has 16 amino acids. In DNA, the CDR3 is TGCAGTGCTAGAGCGCGCGGTGGGGTTTGGACAGATACGCAGTATTTT. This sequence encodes CSARARGGVWTDTQYF.

The CDR3 loop reads CASSRRSGTGGLDTQYF. CDR3 nucleotide sequence: TGTGCCAGCAGTCGAAGATCCGGGACAGGGGGCCTAGATACGCAGTATTTT. The chain couples TRBV27 to TRBJ2-3, with 12 bases that match TRBD1. Germline lookup yields CDR1 MNHEY and CDR2 SMNVEV (reference sequence). The CDR3 loop spans 17 amino acids. The J segment lost 5 bases and the V segment lost 5 bases, leaving 11 bases of the junction unmatched.

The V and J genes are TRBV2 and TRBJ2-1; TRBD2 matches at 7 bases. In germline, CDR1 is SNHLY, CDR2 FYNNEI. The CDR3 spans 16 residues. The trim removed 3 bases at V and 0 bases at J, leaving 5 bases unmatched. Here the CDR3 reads CASSDMGGGSYNEQFF. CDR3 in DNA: TGTGCCAGCAGTGATATGGGCGGGGGCTCCTACAATGAGCAGTTCTTC. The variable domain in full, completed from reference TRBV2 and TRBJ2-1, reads EPEVTQTPSHQVTQMGQEVILRCVPISNHLYFYWYRQILGQKVEFLVSFYNNEISEKSEIFDDQFSVERPDGSNFTLKIRSTKLEDSAMYFCASSDMGGGSYNEQFFGPGTRLTVL.

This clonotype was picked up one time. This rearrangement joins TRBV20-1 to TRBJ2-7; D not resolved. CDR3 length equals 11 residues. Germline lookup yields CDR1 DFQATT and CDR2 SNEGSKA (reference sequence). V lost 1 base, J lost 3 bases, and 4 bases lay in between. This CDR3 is CSARASYEQYF. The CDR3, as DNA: TGCAGTGCTAGAGCCAGCTACGAGCAGTACTTC.

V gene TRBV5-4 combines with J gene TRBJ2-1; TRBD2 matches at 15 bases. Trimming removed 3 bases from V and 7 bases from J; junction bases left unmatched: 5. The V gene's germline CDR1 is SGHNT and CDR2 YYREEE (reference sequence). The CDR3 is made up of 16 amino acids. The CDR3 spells CASSWGLAGGYNEQFF. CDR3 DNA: TGTGCCAGCAGCTGGGGACTAGCGGGAGGTTATAATGAGCAGTTCTTC.

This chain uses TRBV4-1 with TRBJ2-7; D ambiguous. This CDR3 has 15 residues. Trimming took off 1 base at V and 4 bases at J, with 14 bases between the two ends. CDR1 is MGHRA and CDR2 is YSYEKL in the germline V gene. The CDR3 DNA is TGCGCCAGCAGCCAAGGCTACGGACCATCTTACGAGCAGTACTTC. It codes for CASSQGYGPSYEQYF.

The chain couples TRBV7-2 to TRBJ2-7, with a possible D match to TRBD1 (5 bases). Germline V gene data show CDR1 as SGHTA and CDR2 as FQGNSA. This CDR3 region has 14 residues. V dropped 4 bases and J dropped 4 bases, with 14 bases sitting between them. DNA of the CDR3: TGTGCCAGCAGCTCATACGCCAGGGAATACGAGCAGTACTTC. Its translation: CASSSYAREYEQYF.

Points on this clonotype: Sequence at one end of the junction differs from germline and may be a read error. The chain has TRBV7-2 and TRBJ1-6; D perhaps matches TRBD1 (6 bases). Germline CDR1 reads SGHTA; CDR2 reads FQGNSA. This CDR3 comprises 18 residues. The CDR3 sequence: CARSFGGRGASYNSPLHF. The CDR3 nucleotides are TGTGCCCGCAGCTTTGGGGGTCGGGGGGCGAGCTATAATTCACCCCTCCACTTT.

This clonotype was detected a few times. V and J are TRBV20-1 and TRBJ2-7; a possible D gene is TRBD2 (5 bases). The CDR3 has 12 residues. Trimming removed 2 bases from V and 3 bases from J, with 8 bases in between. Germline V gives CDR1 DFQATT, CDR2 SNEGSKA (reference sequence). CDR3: CSARLADYEQYF. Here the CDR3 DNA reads TGCAGTGCTAGACTAGCAGACTACGAGCAGTACTTC.

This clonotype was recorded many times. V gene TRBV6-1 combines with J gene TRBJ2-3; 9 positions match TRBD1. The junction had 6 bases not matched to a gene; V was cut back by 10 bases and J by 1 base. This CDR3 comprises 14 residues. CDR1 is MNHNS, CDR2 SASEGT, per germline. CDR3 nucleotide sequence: TGTGCCACTAAACAGGGGGCTGGCACAGATACGCAGTATTTT. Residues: CATKQGAGTDTQYF.

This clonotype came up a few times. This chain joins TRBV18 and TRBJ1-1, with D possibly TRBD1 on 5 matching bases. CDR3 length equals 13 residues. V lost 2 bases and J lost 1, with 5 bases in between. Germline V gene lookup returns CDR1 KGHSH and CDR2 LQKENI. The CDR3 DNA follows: TGTGCCAGCTCACCAGGGGGGAACACTGAAGCTTTCTTT. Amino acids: CASSPGGNTEAFF.

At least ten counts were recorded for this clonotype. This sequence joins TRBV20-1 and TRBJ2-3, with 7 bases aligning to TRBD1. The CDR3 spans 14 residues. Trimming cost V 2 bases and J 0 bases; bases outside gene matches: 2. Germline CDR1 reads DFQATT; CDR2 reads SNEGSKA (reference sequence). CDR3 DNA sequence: TGCAGTGCTAGACGGGACAGCAGCACAGATACGCAGTATTTT. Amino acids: CSARRDSSTDTQYF.

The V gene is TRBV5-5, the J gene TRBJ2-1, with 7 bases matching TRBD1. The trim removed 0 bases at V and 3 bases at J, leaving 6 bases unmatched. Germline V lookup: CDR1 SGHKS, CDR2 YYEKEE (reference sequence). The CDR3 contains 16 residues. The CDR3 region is CASSLGWQGVYNEQFF. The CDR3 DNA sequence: TGTGCCAGCAGCTTGGGTTGGCAGGGGGTCTACAATGAGCAGTTCTTC.

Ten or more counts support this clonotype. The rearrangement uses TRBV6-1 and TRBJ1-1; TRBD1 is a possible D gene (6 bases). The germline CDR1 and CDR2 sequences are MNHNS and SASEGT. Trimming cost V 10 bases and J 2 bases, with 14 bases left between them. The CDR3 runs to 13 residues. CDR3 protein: CATRTDFNTEAFF. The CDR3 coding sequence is TGTGCCACTCGGACAGATTTTAACACTGAAGCTTTCTTT.

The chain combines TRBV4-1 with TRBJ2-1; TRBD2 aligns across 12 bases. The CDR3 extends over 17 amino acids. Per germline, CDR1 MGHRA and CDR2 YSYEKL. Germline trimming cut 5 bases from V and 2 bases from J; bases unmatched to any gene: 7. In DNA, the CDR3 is TGCGCCAGCAGCTTTAGACTAGCGGGAGTAGCCTACAATGAGCAGTTCTTC. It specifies CASSFRLAGVAYNEQFF.

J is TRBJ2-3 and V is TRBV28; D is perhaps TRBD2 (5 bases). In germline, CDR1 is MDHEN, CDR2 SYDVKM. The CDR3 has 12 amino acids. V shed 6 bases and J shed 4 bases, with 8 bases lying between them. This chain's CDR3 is CASREVADTQYF. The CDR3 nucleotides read TGTGCCAGCAGGGAGGTTGCAGATACGCAGTATTTT.

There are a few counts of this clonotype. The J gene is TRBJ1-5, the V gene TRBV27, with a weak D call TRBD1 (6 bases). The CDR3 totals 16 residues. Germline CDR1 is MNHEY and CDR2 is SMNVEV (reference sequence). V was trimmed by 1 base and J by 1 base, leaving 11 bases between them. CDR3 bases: TGTGCCAGCAGTTTATTGGGGAGGGGGAGCAATCAGCCCCAGCATTTT. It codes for CASSLLGRGSNQPQHF.

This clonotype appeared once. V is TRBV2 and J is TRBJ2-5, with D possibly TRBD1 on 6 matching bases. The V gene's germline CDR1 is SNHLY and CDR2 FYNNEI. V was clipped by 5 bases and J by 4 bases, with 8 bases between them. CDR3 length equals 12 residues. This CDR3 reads CASSYRAETQYF. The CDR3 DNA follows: TGTGCCAGCAGTTACAGGGCAGAGACCCAGTACTTC.

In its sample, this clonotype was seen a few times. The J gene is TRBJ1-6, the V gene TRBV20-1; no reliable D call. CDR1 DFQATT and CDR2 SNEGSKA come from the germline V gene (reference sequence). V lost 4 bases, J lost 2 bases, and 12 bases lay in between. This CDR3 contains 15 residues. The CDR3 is CSATASVAYNSPLHF. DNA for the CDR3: TGCAGTGCTACGGCCTCGGTGGCCTATAATTCACCCCTCCACTTT.

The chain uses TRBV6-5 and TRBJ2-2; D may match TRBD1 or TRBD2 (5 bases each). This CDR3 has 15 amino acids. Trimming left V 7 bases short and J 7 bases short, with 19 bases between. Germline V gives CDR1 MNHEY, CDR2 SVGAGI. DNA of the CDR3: TGTGCCAGCACTAGGACACTAGGGTTTAGCGGGGAGCTGTTTTTT. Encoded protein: CASTRTLGFSGELFF.

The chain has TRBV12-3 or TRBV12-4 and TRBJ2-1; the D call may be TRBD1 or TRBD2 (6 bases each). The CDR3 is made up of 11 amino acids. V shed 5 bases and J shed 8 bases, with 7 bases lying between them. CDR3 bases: TGTGCCAGCAGTCGGGGGCATGAGCAGTTCTTC. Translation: CASSRGHEQFF.

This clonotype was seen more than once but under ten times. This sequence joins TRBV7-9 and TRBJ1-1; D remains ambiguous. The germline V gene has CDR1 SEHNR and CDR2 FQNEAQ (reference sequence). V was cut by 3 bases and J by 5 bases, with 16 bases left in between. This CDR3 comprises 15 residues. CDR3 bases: TGTGCCAGCAGCTTTAATGGACGTAAACAAACTGAAGCTTTCTTT. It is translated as CASSFNGRKQTEAFF.

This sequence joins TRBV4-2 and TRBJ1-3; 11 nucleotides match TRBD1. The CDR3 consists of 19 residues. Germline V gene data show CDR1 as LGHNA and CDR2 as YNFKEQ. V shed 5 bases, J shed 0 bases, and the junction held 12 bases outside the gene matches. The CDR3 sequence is CASSLARGTGGYSGNTIYF. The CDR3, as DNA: TGTGCCAGCAGCTTAGCGCGCGGGACAGGGGGTTACTCTGGAAACACCATATATTTT.

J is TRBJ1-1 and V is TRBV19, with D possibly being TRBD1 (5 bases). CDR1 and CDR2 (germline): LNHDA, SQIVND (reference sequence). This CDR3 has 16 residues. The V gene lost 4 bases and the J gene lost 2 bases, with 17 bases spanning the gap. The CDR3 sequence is CASSTFPGRVNTEAFF. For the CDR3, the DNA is TGTGCCAGTAGTACGTTCCCGGGACGGGTTAACACTGAAGCTTTCTTT.

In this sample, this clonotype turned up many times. The DNA for the CDR3 is TGCAGTGCTGAAGACAGGGTTGCCTACAATGAGCAGTTCTTC. Translation: CSAEDRVAYNEQFF. The chain joins TRBV20-1 to TRBJ2-1, with 7 bases that match TRBD1. From germline, CDR1 is DFQATT and CDR2 SNEGSKA (reference sequence). This CDR3 region has 14 residues. The ends lost 5 bases at V and 2 bases at J; junction bases unmatched: 6.

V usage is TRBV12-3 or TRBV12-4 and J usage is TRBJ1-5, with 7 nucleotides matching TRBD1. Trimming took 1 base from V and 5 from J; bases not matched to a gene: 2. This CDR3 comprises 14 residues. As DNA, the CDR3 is TGTGCCAGCAGTTTAGGGGACAGCCATCAGCCCCAGCATTTT. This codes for CASSLGDSHQPQHF.